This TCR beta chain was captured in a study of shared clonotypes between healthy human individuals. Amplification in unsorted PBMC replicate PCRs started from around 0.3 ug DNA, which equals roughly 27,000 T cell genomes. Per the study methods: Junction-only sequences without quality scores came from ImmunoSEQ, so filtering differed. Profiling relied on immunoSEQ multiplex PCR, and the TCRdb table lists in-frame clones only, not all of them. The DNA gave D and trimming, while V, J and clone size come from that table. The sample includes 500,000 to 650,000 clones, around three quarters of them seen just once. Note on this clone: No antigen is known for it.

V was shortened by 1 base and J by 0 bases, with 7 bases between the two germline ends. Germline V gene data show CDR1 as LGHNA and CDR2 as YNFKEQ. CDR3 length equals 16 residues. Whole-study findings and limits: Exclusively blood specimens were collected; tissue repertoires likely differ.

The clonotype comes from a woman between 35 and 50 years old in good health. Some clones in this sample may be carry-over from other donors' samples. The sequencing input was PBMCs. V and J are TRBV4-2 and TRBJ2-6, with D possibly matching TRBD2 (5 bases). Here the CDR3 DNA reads TGTGCCAGCAGCCAAGGGGGAGTCTCTGGGGCCAACGTCCTGACTTTC. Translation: CASSQGGVSGANVLTF.